What follows is one T cell receptor (beta chain) and its context. Its specific antigen is unknown. It has no much larger one-base neighbor in the sample; base qualities were not kept. These data are taken from a study of blood T cells in healthy people across ages (dated by TCRdb to the mid-2010s). In the study overall: In model experiments, template switching captured about one uniquely barcoded TCR beta cDNA molecule for every two T cells. To track age-related changes in TCR beta repertoire diversity, the study relied on deep sequencing normalized with unique cDNA molecular identifiers. Donors of different ages were randomly distributed across sequencing lanes to avoid experimental bias. For two donors (one aged 18 to 30 and one aged 80 or older), the study analyzed two additional independent replicas of 1 million unique cDNA reads from the same blood draw. The donors were divided into four age groups: young (average roughly 17 years), middle-aged (around 41), aged (approximately 62) and long-lived (roughly 86). What the work shows at the level of the full study, not this receptor alone: Compared with the aged group, the long-lived group had more naive CD4+ T cells, fewer expanded clones and increased TCR diversity, suggesting age selection. As age increased, observed TCR beta diversity per million T cells dropped in a roughly linear way, and a significant reduction was already evident by age about 36. Since profiling was done on bulk unsorted PBMCs, naive and antigen-experienced compartments could not be conclusively compared. Estimates of total diversity based on one million sequenced T cells were regarded as lower bounds and as underestimates. Observed TCR beta diversity correlated strongly with the percentage of naive T cells measured by flow cytometry. The CMV infection status of donors was not known, potentially confounding age-related changes in expanded clonotypes.

The library came from 5' RACE. TCRdb records Illumina HiSeq 2500 as the sequencer. The second PCR ran for roughly 7 to 12 cycles and used a J-beta primer mix along with a sample-barcoded 5' primer. A template-switch 5' adaptor carrying 12 random nucleotides introduced a unique molecular identifier onto each TCR beta cDNA molecule. At least 2.5 million CDR3-containing paired-end reads were obtained from each sample. All of the RNA was converted into first-strand cDNA using the Mint cDNA synthesis kit, with a TRBC-specific oligonucleotide serving as the primer. Following uracil-DNA glycosylase treatment, all cDNA underwent a first 18-cycle PCR with the universal primers M1SS and BC2_uni_R. In the paper's pipeline: Normalization of each sample was performed by random selection of 1 million high-quality reads, each carrying a distinct molecular identifier. Instead of being binned into consensus sequences, reads with shared molecular identifiers were discarded. MiTCR, with a Q25 quality threshold and the strictest error-elimination algorithm, was used for CDR3 identification, clonotype clustering and error correction. A nonparametric unseen species model using Euler transformation provided a lower-bound estimate of total TCR beta diversity. The raw public reads went through TCRdb reprocessing: fastp at Q25, MiXCR clone calling, in-frame beta chains kept. Every distinct CDR3 protein forms one entry, paired with its most common genes and DNA. None of the V and J calls come from the authors' own analysis; TCRdb made them. A total of roughly 2 million distinct CDR3 sequences appear in this sample, 49% of them only once. Clones ranked in the top ten supply less than 2.5% of the sample.

At the junction V is shortened by 5 bases and J by 2 bases, with 18 bases in between. The CDR3 starts with the cysteine, ends with the phenylalanine, and has 16 residues. Only the CDR3 region is kept as DNA, spanning 48 bases read in frame from base 1. Via the germline V gene, CDR1 is SGHDN and CDR2 FVKESK. The donors were some 39 Caucasian individuals from Russia, aged roughly 6 to 90 years, who were systemically healthy. Around 9.9 milliliters of peripheral blood were collected from each donor into EDTA-treated Vacutainer tubes. Ficoll-Paque density-gradient centrifugation was used to isolate PBMCs, with at least 6 million obtained per sample. Total RNA was extracted from PBMCs with Trizol reagent, with at least 6 micrograms obtained per sample. For every donor, an aliquot of PBMCs went through flow cytometry to measure the percentages of naive CD45RAhigh/CD27high T cells.

The sample comprised blood. The TCR was taken from a woman between 35 and 50 years old in good health. This chain is built from TRBV14 and TRBJ1-2; the D gene remains uncertain. CDR3 protein: CASSYRRTGTNYGYTF. In nucleotide form, the sequence is TGTGCCAGCAGCTATAGAAGGACGGGAACAAACTATGGCTACACCTTC.